Listed below are T cell receptor beta chains from one sample, sequenced in a study of human T cells and chemical hapten exposure. TCRdb used MiXCR to reprocess the RACE reads, holding one entry per CDR3 protein. The sample has a few hundred thousand distinct CDR3 sequences, 8.6% seen once; the top ten hold under 2.5%. The sequencing here drew on whole blood, taken in connection with sensitization to the hapten diphenylcyclopropenone (DPC). These receptors came from a woman between 40 and 55 years old with alopecia areata. Some clones in this sample may be carry-over from other donors' samples. CDR3s include the opening cysteine and the closing phenylalanine or tryptophan. A D gene is named only where the DNA matches it firmly. Part of the rows lack a size; the others show once, few, many or a class for expanded clones.

size	J	D	V	DNA	CDR3
few	TRBJ2-5	TRBD2	TRBV27	TGTGCCAGCAGTTTATGGGGGGGACTTCAAGAGACCCAGTACTTC	CASSLWGGLQETQYF
few	TRBJ2-2	.	TRBV12-3/TRBV12-4	TGTGCCAGCAGCGAACAAGCCACCGGGGAGCTGTTTTTT	CASSEQATGELFF
.	TRBJ2-4	TRBD1	TRBV12-3/TRBV12-4	TGTGCCAGCAGTTTTGGGACAGTACGGGCCATTCAGTACTTC	CASSFGTVRAIQYF
many	TRBJ2-7	TRBD2	TRBV3-1	TGTGCCAGCAGCCTCGGGACTACCTACGAGCAGTACTTC	CASSLGTTYEQYF
few	TRBJ2-1	.	TRBV10-3	TGTTCAACCACAAAGGGTCCCACAGGGATCGCCTACAATGAGCAGTTCTTC	CSTTKGPTGIAYNEQFF
few	TRBJ2-1	TRBD2	TRBV5-4	TGTGCCAGCAGCTTGGCCGGAGCGGGACTCTACAATGAGCAGTTCTTC	CASSLAGAGLYNEQFF
few	TRBJ1-5	.	TRBV21-1	TGTGCCAGCAGCAACGTGCAGAATGGGGACAGGGGGTATCAGCCCCAGCATTTT	CASSNVQNGDRGYQPQHF
few	TRBJ1-5	TRBD1	TRBV28	TGTGCCAGCAGCACAACAGGGGGCGGACAGCCCCAGCATTTT	CASSTTGGGQPQHF
many	TRBJ2-5	.	TRBV15	TGTGCCACCAGCAGAGATCGCATGGAGACCCAGTACTTC	CATSRDRMETQYF
few	TRBJ1-5	TRBD1	TRBV5-5	TGTGCCAGCAGTTGGGAGACAGGGTTCAGGCAGCCCCAGCATTTT	CASSWETGFRQPQHF
.	TRBJ2-2	.	TRBV20-1	TGCAGCGTTCTACCGAACACCGGGGAGCTGTTTTTT	CSVLPNTGELFF
few	TRBJ2-7	TRBD2	TRBV6-6	TGTGCCACCGGTTCACGACTAGCGGGAGGTAGAGGCTCCTACGAGCAGTACTTC	CATGSRLAGGRGSYEQYF